Each of the 13 T cell receptor beta chains below was sequenced from the same sample in a study of cytomegalovirus exposure and HLA in healthy donors. PCR amplification relied on 60 Vbeta primers (plus 13 Jbeta primers). Assay used: immunoSEQ multiplex PCR; TCRdb lists only in-frame clones, some missing. The sample lists approximately 220,000 clones, 65% to 75% occurring once. Material for sequencing was PBMCs. The receptors stem from a woman in her thirties in good health and CMV-seronegative.

The genes are TRBV6-6 and TRBJ1-1; tentatively, D is TRBD1 (6 bases). The CDR3 has 15 residues. Germline lookup yields CDR1 MNHNY and CDR2 SVGAGI (reference sequence). The V end lost 6 bases, the J end lost 1 base, and 15 bases lay between the germline ends. For the CDR3, the DNA is TGTGCCAGCAGACAGGGATTACGGCCGAACACTGAAGCTTTCTTT. Encoded protein: CASRQGLRPNTEAFF.

The rearrangement uses TRBV19 and TRBJ2-5, with TRBD1 matching 9 bases. V gave up 1 base and J gave up 5 bases; unmatched junction bases: 11. The CDR3 is 17 residues long. Germline CDR1 and CDR2: LNHDA and SQIVND (reference sequence). In DNA form, the CDR3 reads TGTGCCAGTAGTATAGGAGGGGCCAGGGGGACAGGGGAGACCCAGTACTTC. This codes for CASSIGGARGTGETQYF.

CDR3 DNA sequence: TGTGCCAGCAGTTTGAATAGCGGGGTTGGGTACTTC. Amino acids: CASSLNSGVGYF. The V call is TRBV6-6, the J call TRBJ2-7; 8 nucleotides align to TRBD2. The CDR3 has 12 residues. J lost 12 bases, V lost 4 bases, and 8 bases had no gene match. Germline assignment: CDR1 MNHNY and CDR2 SVGAGI (reference sequence).

The genes are TRBV29-1 and TRBJ2-7; TRBD1 matches 8 bases. Germline CDR1 reads SQVTM; CDR2 reads ANQGSEA. The CDR3 runs to 14 residues. Trimming cost V 5 bases and J 4 bases; bases outside gene matches: 10. The CDR3 sequence: CSVTWTGIMYEQYF. The CDR3 region has the DNA TGCAGCGTTACCTGGACAGGGATCATGTACGAGCAGTACTTC.

This chain joins TRBV14 and TRBJ2-1; D is ambiguous. V was trimmed by 0 bases and J by 9 bases, leaving 18 bases between them. This CDR3 region has 16 residues. CDR1 is SGHDN and CDR2 is FVKESK in the germline V gene. CDR3: CASSQDLAPPKSEQFF. CDR3 in DNA: TGTGCCAGCAGCCAAGATTTAGCCCCCCCGAAGTCTGAGCAGTTCTTC. The full variable domain, rest sourced from reference TRBV14 and TRBJ2-1, is EAGVTQFPSHSVIEKGQTVTLRCDPISGHDNLYWYRRVMGKEIKFLLHFVKESKQDESGMPNNRFLAERTGGTYSTLKVQPAELEDSGVYFCASSQDLAPPKSEQFFGPGTRLTVL.

The V call is TRBV7-9, the J call TRBJ1-2, with a weak D call TRBD1 (6 bases). There are 16 residues in the CDR3. The V gene's germline CDR1 is SEHNR and CDR2 FQNEAQ (reference sequence). V was pared by 5 bases and J by 0 bases, with 16 bases between. CDR3 DNA sequence: TGTGCCAGCAGCAGGGGGACGGGCAGCTCTAACTATGGCTACACCTTC. As protein: CASSRGTGSSNYGYTF.

Comment on this clone: One end of the junction fails to match germline, which may point to a read error. The chain links TRBV27 to TRBJ2-1; TRBD2 matches 9 bases. The CDR3 sequence is 17 residues long. Germline CDR1 MNHEY, CDR2 SMNVEV (reference sequence). CDR3 DNA: TGTGTCAGCAGTTTAGAGGGGTCAAGGGCGGGGGGGAATGAGCAGTTCTTC. Protein product: CVSSLEGSRAGGNEQFF.

Only a few counts were recorded for this clone. The chain recombines TRBV5-8 with TRBJ1-1; D uncertain. Trimming stripped 5 bases from V and 6 bases from J, with 8 bases between. Germline CDR1 reads SGHTS; CDR2 reads YDEGEE. This CDR3 comprises 11 residues. CDR3 in DNA: TGTGCCAGCAGACGGTGGTCTGAAGCTTTCTTT. This translates into CASRRWSEAFF.

CDR3 protein: CASSYVQGKQPRYTF. CDR3 DNA sequence: TGTGCCAGCAGTTATGTGCAGGGGAAGCAACCTAGGTACACCTTC. This chain connects TRBV6-6 to TRBJ1-2, with D possibly being TRBD1 (6 bases). This CDR3 region has 15 residues. Germline values: CDR1 MNHNY, CDR2 SVGAGI (reference sequence). Between the trimmed V and J ends, which lost 3 bases and 11 bases, there was a span of 22 bases.

CDR3 amino acids: CASSLGPGGYDGYTF. The CDR3 nucleotides read TGTGCCAGCAGTTTGGGACCAGGGGGGTACGACGGCTACACCTTC. V gene TRBV27 combines with J gene TRBJ1-2; 7 nucleotides line up with TRBD1. Germline lookup yields CDR1 MNHEY and CDR2 SMNVEV (reference sequence). CDR3 length: 15 residues. V trimming: 3 bases; J trimming: 8 bases; junction bases outside the gene matches: 12.

J is TRBJ1-3 and V is TRBV6-5; D is unclear. Per the germline V gene, CDR1 is MNHEY and CDR2 is SVGAGI. The CDR3 is made up of 16 amino acids. V lost 0 bases to trimming and J lost 2 bases, with 11 bases between them. CDR3 loop: CASSYSGPKPGNTIYF. In DNA, the CDR3 is TGTGCCAGCAGTTACTCGGGCCCCAAACCTGGAAACACCATATATTTT.

V and J are TRBV15 and TRBJ2-2, with D unclear. Trimming took off 2 bases at V and 8 bases at J, with 6 bases between the two ends. The CDR3 is 12 residues long. CDR1 and CDR2 (germline): LNHNV, YYDKDF (reference sequence). The DNA for the CDR3 is TGTGCCACCAGCAGAATCCGTGGGGAGCTGTTTTTT. It codes for CATSRIRGELFF.

This chain uses TRBV5-1 with TRBJ2-1, with D unclear. The CDR3 is 12 residues long. The germline V gene encodes CDR1 SGHRS and CDR2 YFSETQ. The V and J ends lost 1 base and 10 bases respectively, with 9 bases between them. The CDR3 region is CASSLQVAEQFF. The CDR3, as DNA: TGCGCCAGCAGCTTGCAAGTAGCAGAGCAGTTCTTC.